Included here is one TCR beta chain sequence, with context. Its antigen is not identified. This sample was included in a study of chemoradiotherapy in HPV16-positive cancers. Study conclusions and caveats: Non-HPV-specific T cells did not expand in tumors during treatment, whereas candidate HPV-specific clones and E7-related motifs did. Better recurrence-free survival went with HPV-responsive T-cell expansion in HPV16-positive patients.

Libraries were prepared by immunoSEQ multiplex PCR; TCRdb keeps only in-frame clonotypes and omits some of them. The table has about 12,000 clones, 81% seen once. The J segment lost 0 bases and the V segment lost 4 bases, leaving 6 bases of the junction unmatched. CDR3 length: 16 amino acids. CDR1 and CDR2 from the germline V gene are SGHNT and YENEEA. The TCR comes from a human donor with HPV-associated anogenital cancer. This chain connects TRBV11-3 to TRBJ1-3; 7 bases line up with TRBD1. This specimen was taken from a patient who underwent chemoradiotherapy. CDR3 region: CASSSGQVYSGNTIYF. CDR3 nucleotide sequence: TGTGCCAGCAGCTCAGGACAGGTCTACTCTGGAAACACCATATATTTT.